Listed below are T cell receptor beta chains from one sample, sequenced in a study of shared clonotypes between healthy human individuals. Produced via immunoSEQ multiplex PCR; TCRdb's table is partial and in-frame only. This sample has about 2.4 million clones, with more than 90% found just once. Sequences were obtained from naive CD4+ T cells sorted from blood. All receptors derive from a man between 18 and 29 years old in good health. The CDR3 runs from the conserved cysteine through the conserved F or W. D genes are given only for firm matches. Clone sizes are given selectively: once, few, many, or a class where the clone is expanded.

abundance,d_gene,v_gene,j_gene,CDR3aa,CDR3nt
-,-,TRBV7-9,TRBJ2-7,CASSLYQGGIYEQYF,TGTGCCAGCAGCTTGTACCAGGGCGGGATCTACGAGCAGTACTTC
-,-,TRBV5-8,TRBJ1-1,CASSYEANTEAFF,TGTGCCAGCAGCTACGAGGCGAACACTGAAGCTTTCTTT
-,-,TRBV5-6,TRBJ1-2,CASSDWYGYTF,TGTGCCAGCAGCGATTGGTATGGCTACACCTTC
-,-,TRBV28,TRBJ1-1,CASSPGRPGAFF,TGTGCCAGCAGCCCCGGACGGCCGGGAGCTTTCTTT
-,TRBD2,TRBV28,TRBJ2-1,CASSGAGTKGFNEQFF,TGTGCCAGCAGTGGGGCCGGGACTAAAGGGTTCAATGAGCAGTTCTTC
-,-,TRBV15,TRBJ2-1,CATSIPGPTINEQFF,TGTGCCACCAGCATACCGGGACCGACTATCAATGAGCAGTTCTTC
-,-,TRBV5-1,TRBJ2-7,CASSQAGAGTEQYF,TGCGCCAGCAGCCAAGCTGGAGCGGGCACCGAGCAGTACTTC
-,-,TRBV7-9,TRBJ2-7,CASRLGGSYEQYF,TGTGCCAGCAGGTTGGGGGGTTCCTACGAGCAGTACTTC
-,-,TRBV7-2,TRBJ1-3,CASSSDRGNTIYF,TGTGCCAGCAGCTCGGACCGCGGAAACACCATATATTTT
-,TRBD1,TRBV2,TRBJ1-2,CASTRRGQDFYGYTF,TGTGCCAGCACCCGAAGGGGACAGGATTTCTATGGCTACACCTTC
-,-,TRBV5-6,TRBJ2-7,CASSFRGRETREQYF,TGTGCCAGCAGCTTTCGAGGGAGAGAGACTAGGGAGCAGTACTTC
-,TRBD1,TRBV29-1,TRBJ2-5,CSVAPLRQGRLETQYF,TGCAGCGTTGCCCCTCTCAGACAGGGACGATTAGAGACCCAGTACTTC
once,TRBD1,TRBV6-6,TRBJ1-1,CASSYPGQVSTEAFF,TGTGCCAGCAGTTACCCGGGACAGGTGAGCACTGAAGCTTTCTTT
-,TRBD1,TRBV5-1,TRBJ1-6,CASSLARGDSPLHF,TGCGCCAGCAGCTTGGCCAGGGGGGATTCACCCCTCCACTTT
once,TRBD1,TRBV5-4,TRBJ2-4,CASSLLDRDLAKNIQYF,TGTGCCAGCAGCTTGCTGGACAGGGACCTAGCCAAAAACATTCAGTACTTC
-,-,TRBV28,TRBJ1-2,CASSLGDYGYTF,TGTGCCAGCAGTTTGGGTGACTATGGCTACACCTTC
-,-,TRBV18,TRBJ2-4,CASSPPDAMTKNIQYF,TGTGCCAGCTCACCCCCGGACGCAATGACCAAAAACATTCAGTACTTC
-,TRBD1,TRBV9,TRBJ2-2,CASSVGGTGSTGELFF,TGTGCCAGCAGCGTAGGGGGGACAGGGTCTACCGGGGAGCTGTTTTTT
-,TRBD2,TRBV10-3,TRBJ2-5,CAISSSGGETQYF,TGTGCCATCAGCTCTAGCGGGGGGGAGACCCAGTACTTC
-,TRBD1,TRBV27,TRBJ2-2,CASSLEDRAAGELFF,TGTGCCAGCAGTTTGGAGGACAGGGCGGCCGGGGAGCTGTTTTTT
-,TRBD2,TRBV13,TRBJ2-7,CASSPPEREGPYEQYF,TGTGCCAGCAGCCCCCCGGAGCGGGAGGGCCCCTACGAGCAGTACTTC
-,-,TRBV5-6,TRBJ1-3,CASSLSGARGNTIYF,TGTGCCAGCAGCTTGTCAGGGGCGCGTGGAAACACCATATATTTT
-,-,TRBV27,TRBJ2-7,CASSFSQLGEQYF,TGTGCCAGCAGTTTTTCCCAACTTGGGGAGCAGTACTTC
few,TRBD1,TRBV18,TRBJ1-1,CASSRGTVNTEAFF,TGTGCCAGCTCACGAGGGACAGTGAACACTGAAGCTTTCTTT
-,TRBD1,TRBV28,TRBJ1-6,CASTQVRGGSPLHF,TGTGCCAGCACGCAGGTCAGGGGGGGATCACCCCTCCACTTT
-,TRBD1,TRBV11-2,TRBJ1-5,CASSPSTGTASNQPQHF,TGTGCCAGCAGCCCATCAACCGGGACAGCTAGCAATCAGCCCCAGCATTTT
-,-,TRBV16,TRBJ2-1,CASSQSQGYNEQFF,TGTGCCAGCAGCCAATCGCAAGGGTACAATGAGCAGTTCTTC
once,-,TRBV28,TRBJ1-1,CASSPTGVTEAFF,TGTGCCAGCAGTCCGACAGGCGTCACTGAAGCTTTCTTT
once,-,TRBV28,TRBJ2-3,CASSLQGTPSTDTQYF,TGTGCCAGCAGTTTGCAGGGAACACCTAGCACAGATACGCAGTATTTT
few,-,TRBV18,TRBJ2-2,CASSPRVTANTGELFF,TGTGCCAGCTCACCACGAGTGACAGCGAACACCGGGGAGCTGTTTTTT
-,-,TRBV18,TRBJ1-4,CASSPRQAHEKLFF,TGTGCCAGCTCACCTAGACAGGCCCATGAAAAACTGTTTTTT
-,-,TRBV19,TRBJ2-1,CASSDTRIPQFF,TGTGCCAGTAGTGATACTAGAATCCCGCAGTTCTTC
-,-,TRBV19,TRBJ2-2,CASSSGTGRGTGELFF,TGTGCCAGTAGTTCGGGGACCGGTAGAGGGACCGGGGAGCTGTTTTTT
once,-,TRBV9,TRBJ2-3,CASSPERAGGGDTQYF,TGTGCCAGCAGCCCCGAGCGGGCAGGAGGGGGAGATACGCAGTATTTT
-,-,TRBV11-2,TRBJ2-7,CASSLAGVVNEQYF,TGTGCCAGCAGCTTAGCTGGGGTGGTAAACGAGCAGTACTTC
-,-,TRBV5-1,TRBJ1-2,CASSLEVAGGYTF,TGCGCCAGCAGCTTGGAGGTCGCGGGGGGCTACACCTTC
once,-,TRBV5-1,TRBJ2-1,CASSYPSNEQFF,TGCGCCAGCAGCTACCCTAGCAATGAGCAGTTCTTC
-,-,TRBV9,TRBJ2-2,CASSVWEGAGGELFF,TGTGCCAGCAGCGTATGGGAGGGGGCCGGCGGGGAGCTGTTTTTT
-,-,TRBV10-3,TRBJ2-7,CATAVWGSPEQYF,TGTGCCACCGCTGTCTGGGGTAGCCCCGAGCAGTACTTC
-,TRBD2,TRBV5-1,TRBJ2-3,CASSPGLAWSDTQYF,TGCGCCAGCAGCCCCGGACTAGCGTGGTCAGATACGCAGTATTTT
-,-,TRBV7-7,TRBJ2-7,CASSLAKAPGSRGYEQYF,TGTGCTAGCAGCTTAGCGAAGGCCCCGGGGTCCCGGGGTTACGAGCAGTACTTC
-,-,TRBV6-1,TRBJ1-5,CASSERLFGNQPQHF,TGTGCCAGCAGTGAGAGGCTTTTTGGCAATCAGCCCCAGCATTTT
-,-,TRBV6-6,TRBJ1-4,CASSYGAGMNEKLFF,TGTGCCAGCAGTTACGGGGCAGGCATGAATGAAAAACTGTTTTTT
-,-,TRBV2,TRBJ2-7,CASREGGNSYEQYF,TGTGCCAGCAGGGAAGGAGGGAATTCCTACGAGCAGTACTTC
-,-,TRBV5-6,TRBJ2-2,CASSPGPHTTGELFF,TGTGCCAGCAGCCCGGGACCCCACACCACCGGGGAGCTGTTTTTT
-,-,TRBV29-1,TRBJ2-2,CSVEDPTPAGELFF,TGCAGCGTTGAAGATCCGACCCCCGCCGGGGAGCTGTTTTTT
-,TRBD1,TRBV5-1,TRBJ2-7,CASSPRQGSSYEQYF,TGCGCCAGCAGCCCCCGACAGGGCAGCTCCTACGAGCAGTACTTC
-,TRBD1,TRBV2,TRBJ1-1,CASSGQGAEAFF,TGTGCCAGCAGTGGGCAGGGGGCTGAAGCTTTCTTT
-,TRBD1,TRBV7-9,TRBJ2-7,CASSLTGLSYEQYF,TGTGCCAGCAGCTTGACAGGGTTGAGCTACGAGCAGTACTTC
-,-,TRBV5-1,TRBJ2-7,CASSLADFSYEQYF,TGCGCCAGCAGCTTGGCCGACTTCTCCTACGAGCAGTACTTC
-,TRBD1,TRBV27,TRBJ2-7,CASSMGQGSLYEQYF,TGTGCCAGCAGTATGGGACAGGGGTCTTTGTACGAGCAGTACTTC
-,TRBD2,TRBV5-4,TRBJ2-7,CASSWGLAGRSSYEQYF,TGTGCCAGCAGCTGGGGACTAGCGGGACGGAGCTCCTACGAGCAGTACTTC
-,TRBD1,TRBV2,TRBJ1-5,CASSDRGVSNQPQHF,TGTGCCAGCAGTGACAGGGGGGTGAGCAATCAGCCCCAGCATTTT
-,TRBD2,TRBV9,TRBJ2-1,CASGREAGNEQFF,TGTGCCAGCGGGCGGGAGGCAGGGAATGAGCAGTTCTTC
few,-,TRBV18,TRBJ1-4,CASSPERAGEKLFF,TGTGCCAGCTCACCCGAGAGGGCTGGGGAAAAACTGTTTTTT
-,-,TRBV4-1,TRBJ2-1,CASSQTPSSGQFF,TGCGCCAGCAGCCAAACCCCTAGCTCCGGGCAGTTCTTC
-,-,TRBV5-1,TRBJ1-6,CASSLEAGANSPLHF,TGCGCCAGCAGCTTGGAAGCAGGGGCAAATTCACCCCTCCACTTT
-,TRBD2,TRBV5-1,TRBJ2-3,CASKGGGRERTDTQYF,TGCGCCAGCAAAGGAGGCGGGAGGGAGAGGACAGATACGCAGTATTTT